Below are 13 T cell receptor beta chains sequenced from a single sample in a study of blood T cells in healthy people across ages. A second PCR, run for roughly 7 to 11 cycles, used a sample-barcoded 5' primer plus a J-beta primer mix. Using its own MiXCR run on the 5' RACE reads, TCRdb lists one record per CDR3 protein. The top ten hold about 4% of the sample, which has roughly 1.5 million distinct CDR3 sequences, 40% to 45% seen once. The sequencing input was blood. These receptors all stem from a young woman in good health.

The V call is TRBV15, the J call TRBJ2-1, with D perhaps given as TRBD1 or TRBD2 (6 bases each). The germline CDR1 and CDR2 sequences are LNHNV and YYDKDF (reference sequence). This CDR3 has 17 amino acids. V lost 0 bases, J lost 8 bases, and 20 bases lay in between. For the CDR3, the DNA is TGTGCCACCAGCAGAGACATGGGGGGCCTAGCGTCCTATGAGCAGTTCTTC. It specifies CATSRDMGGLASYEQFF.

This clonotype showed up just a few times. The rearrangement links TRBV7-2 to TRBJ2-1; D not certain. Trimming left V 2 bases short and J 4 bases short, with 12 bases between. This CDR3 contains 15 residues. Germline CDR1 is SGHTA and CDR2 is FQGNSA. The CDR3 bases are TGTGCCAGCAGCTTAACCCGAGACGAGTACAATGAGCAGTTCTTC. Protein sequence: CASSLTRDEYNEQFF.

The V gene is TRBV7-6, the J gene TRBJ2-3, with D possibly called TRBD1 or TRBD2 (5 bases each). With 10 bases removed from V and 0 bases from J, the gap between germline ends came to 26 bases. Germline-derived CDR1 and CDR2 are SGHVS and FNYEAQ. The CDR3 has 18 amino acids. The CDR3 protein is CAIRPIRAGTDSTDTQYF. DNA for the CDR3: TGTGCCATCAGACCAATCCGGGCCGGGACGGACAGCACAGATACGCAGTATTTT.

CDR3 in DNA: TGTGCCAGCAGTGCCGGCCCGCCGGATTCACCCCTCCACTTT. Translation: CASSAGPPDSPLHF. The chain combines TRBV3-1 with TRBJ1-6, with D uncertain. Germline CDR1 reads LGHDT; CDR2 reads YNNKEL (reference sequence). The CDR3 sequence is 14 residues long. Trimming took 6 bases from V and 8 from J, leaving 14 bases between them.

Remarks on this clonotype: At one end the junction does not follow the germline gene, possibly because of a read error. The J gene is TRBJ2-1, the V gene TRBV6-1; D could derive from TRBD1 or TRBD2 (5 bases each). This CDR3 is 16 amino acids long. The V gene's germline CDR1 is MNHNS and CDR2 SASEGT. The CDR3 loop is CVSSPRGAVSYNEQFF. CDR3 nucleotide sequence: TGTGTCAGCAGTCCAAGGGGAGCGGTCTCCTACAATGAGCAGTTCTTC.

This CDR3 is CASSYSRGQYEAFF. CDR3 coding DNA: TGTGCCAGCAGTTACTCGCGCGGACAATATGAAGCTTTCTTT. The chain links TRBV6-6 to TRBJ1-1, with TRBD1 as a possible D gene (5 bases). The CDR3 runs to 14 residues. Germline V gene data show CDR1 as MNHNY and CDR2 as SVGAGI (reference sequence). Deletions cut 0 bases from V and 7 bases from J, with 12 bases between.

V usage is TRBV2 and J usage is TRBJ2-1, with 8 bases that match TRBD1. Germline-derived CDR1 and CDR2 are SNHLY and FYNNEI. The CDR3 is 12 amino acids. Losses at the gene ends were 4 bases for V and 12 bases for J; bases not matched to a gene: 5. CDR3 nucleotide sequence: TGTGCCAGCAGTGCGGAGGGGACAGGGCAGTTCTTC. This gives the protein CASSAEGTGQFF.

For this clonotype: Relative to the germline gene, one junction end is altered; a read error may explain this. The V gene is TRBV15, the J gene TRBJ2-3; 7 bases are a match to TRBD2. Germline loops: CDR1 LNHNV, CDR2 YYDKDF (reference sequence). The length of the CDR3 is 15 residues. Here the CDR3 reads CAASTKTSLADTQYF. CDR3 in DNA: TGTGCCGCCAGCACAAAGACTAGCTTGGCAGATACGCAGTATTTT.

To note about this clonotype: A much larger clone differs from this one at a single base, so this may be a read error. This rearrangement joins TRBV29-1 to TRBJ2-5; TRBD2 matches 12 bases. Gene TRBJ2-7 matches the end of the DNA better, so the J call may be wrong. CDR3 length: 14 residues. Germline CDR1 and CDR2: SQVTM and ANQGSEA. CDR3 bases: TGCAGCATTGTACTAGCGGGAGGCAACTACGAGCAGTACTTC. Residues: CSIVLAGGNYEQYF.

The rearrangement uses TRBV29-1 and TRBJ2-5; 9 nucleotides line up with TRBD1. CDR3 size: 14 residues. Trimming took 7 bases from V and 11 from J; bases not matched to a gene: 17. From germline, CDR1 is SQVTM and CDR2 ANQGSEA. The chain's CDR3 is CSALDRGGYNEQYF. CDR3 nucleotides: TGCAGCGCCCTGGACAGGGGTGGATACAATGAGCAGTACTTC.

This clonotype was observed a single time. V is TRBV7-9 and J is TRBJ1-6, with a weak D call TRBD1 (5 bases). V lost 2 bases and J lost 7, with 12 bases in between. CDR3 length: 15 amino acids. CDR1 and CDR2 (germline): SEHNR, FQNEAQ (reference sequence). The chain's CDR3 is CASSLRDLTNSPLHF. Here the CDR3 DNA reads TGTGCCAGCAGCTTAAGGGACTTAACGAATTCACCCCTCCACTTT.

This clonotype has a handful of counts. The chain uses TRBV14 and TRBJ2-1; D gene uncertain. Germline V lookup: CDR1 SGHDN, CDR2 FVKESK. The CDR3 is 15 residues long. Trimming pared 0 bases from V and 8 bases from J, leaving 14 bases between. CDR3 amino acids: CASSQDLRVYDEQFF. CDR3 sequence (DNA): TGTGCCAGCAGCCAAGATCTCCGGGTTTACGATGAGCAGTTCTTC.

On this clonotype: This may be a read error, as it is one base from a much larger clone. The conserved phenylalanine or tryptophan normally closing the CDR3 is absent here, so this likely arose from a read error. The V gene is TRBV6-6, the J gene TRBJ2-7; D unclear. The germline gives CDR1 MNHNY, CDR2 SVGAGI (reference sequence). V lost 2 bases to trimming and J lost 6 bases, with 11 bases between them. The CDR3 sequence is 13 residues long. DNA of the CDR3: TGTGCCAGCAGTTACGGAAGGGCCTCCGAGCAGTACCTC. The encoded protein is CASSYGRASEQYL.